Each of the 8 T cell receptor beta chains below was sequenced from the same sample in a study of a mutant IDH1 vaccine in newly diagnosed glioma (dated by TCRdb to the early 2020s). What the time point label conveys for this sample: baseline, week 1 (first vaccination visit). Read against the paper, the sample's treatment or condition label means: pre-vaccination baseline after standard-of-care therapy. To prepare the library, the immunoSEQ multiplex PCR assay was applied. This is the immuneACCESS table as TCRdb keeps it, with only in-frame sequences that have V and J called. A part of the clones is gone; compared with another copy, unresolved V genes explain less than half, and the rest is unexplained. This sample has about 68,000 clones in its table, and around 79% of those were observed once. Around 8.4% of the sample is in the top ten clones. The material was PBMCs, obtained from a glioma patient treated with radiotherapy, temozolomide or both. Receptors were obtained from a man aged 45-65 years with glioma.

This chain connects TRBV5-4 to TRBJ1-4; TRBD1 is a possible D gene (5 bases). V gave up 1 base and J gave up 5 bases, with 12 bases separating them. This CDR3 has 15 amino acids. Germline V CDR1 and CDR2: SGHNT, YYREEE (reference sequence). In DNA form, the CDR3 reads TGTGCCAGCAGCTTGTCCCAGGGACCAAATGAAAAACTGTTTTTT. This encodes CASSLSQGPNEKLFF.

The CDR3 nucleotides are TGTGCCAGCAGCGTAGCGGGGGGGAATGAGCAGTTCTTC. It yields the protein CASSVAGGNEQFF. The rearrangement joins TRBV9 to TRBJ2-1, with 8 positions matching TRBD2. Germline assignment: CDR1 SGDLS and CDR2 YYNGEE. The ends lost 0 bases at V and 7 bases at J; junction bases unmatched: 0. CDR3 length: 13 amino acids.

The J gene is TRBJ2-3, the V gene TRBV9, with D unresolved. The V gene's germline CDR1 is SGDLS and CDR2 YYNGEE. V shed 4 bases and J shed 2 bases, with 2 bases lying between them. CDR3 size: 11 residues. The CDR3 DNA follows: TGTGCCAGCAGCCTCACAGATACGCAGTATTTT. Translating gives CASSLTDTQYF.

CDR3 sequence: CASSQVGSNQPQHF. In DNA, the CDR3 is TGCGCCAGCAGCCAAGTGGGAAGCAATCAGCCCCAGCATTTT. J is TRBJ1-5 and V is TRBV4-1, with unresolved D. Per germline, CDR1 MGHRA and CDR2 YSYEKL. The V end was cut by 1 base, the J end by 1 base, with 5 bases between. The CDR3 loop spans 14 amino acids.

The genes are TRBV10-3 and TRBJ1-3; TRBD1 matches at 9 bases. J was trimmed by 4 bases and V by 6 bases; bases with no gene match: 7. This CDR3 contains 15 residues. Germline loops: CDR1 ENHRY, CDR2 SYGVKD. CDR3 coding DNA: TGTGCCATCAGGGAACAGGGGGCTAACGGAAACACCATATATTTT. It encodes CAIREQGANGNTIYF.

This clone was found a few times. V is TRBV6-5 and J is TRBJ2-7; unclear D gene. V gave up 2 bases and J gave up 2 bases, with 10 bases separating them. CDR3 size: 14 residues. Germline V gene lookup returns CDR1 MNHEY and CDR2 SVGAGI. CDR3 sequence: CASSYGRQAYEQYF. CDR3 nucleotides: TGTGCCAGCAGTTACGGCAGGCAAGCCTACGAGCAGTACTTC.

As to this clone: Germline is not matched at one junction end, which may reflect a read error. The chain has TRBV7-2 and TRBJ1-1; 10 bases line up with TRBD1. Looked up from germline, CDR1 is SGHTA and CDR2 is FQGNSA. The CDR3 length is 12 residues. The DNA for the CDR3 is TGTGCCAGCAGCCATAACCGACAGGGGGCTCATTGG. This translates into CASSHNRQGAHW.

The CDR3: CASSSTGYQETQYF. The CDR3 region has the DNA TGCGCCAGCAGCTCGACAGGTTACCAAGAGACCCAGTACTTC. The chain employs TRBV5-1 and TRBJ2-5; possibly TRBD1 for D (6 bases). V lost 3 bases to trimming and J lost 0 bases, with 9 bases between them. CDR3 length: 14 residues. Germline-derived CDR1 and CDR2 are SGHRS and YFSETQ.